These 6 T cell receptor beta chains originate from one sample sequenced in a study of blood T cell repertoires in COVID-19. This table comes from immunoSEQ multiplex PCR, and its TCRdb copy is limited to in-frame clones, with some not included. The sample holds 230,000 or so clones, 86% seen once. Sequenced material: PBMCs or T cells enriched from blood (not recorded which). The receptors come from a woman aged 40 to 49 with acute COVID-19.

This chain joins TRBV3-1 (or the pseudogene TRBV3-2) and TRBJ1-2; the D gene is possibly TRBD1 (6 bases). Germline loops: CDR1 LGHDT, CDR2 YNNKEL (reference sequence). The V gene lost 1 base and the J gene lost 4 bases, with 13 bases spanning the gap. CDR3 length equals 15 residues. This chain's CDR3 is CASSQGVGQSYGYTF. The CDR3 region has the DNA TGTGCCAGCAGCCAAGGAGTAGGACAGTCCTATGGCTACACCTTC.

This chain uses TRBV6-6 with TRBJ2-2, with 8 positions matching TRBD1. The CDR3 contains 15 residues. V lost 5 bases and J lost 4; bases outside the gene matches: 6. Germline V gives CDR1 MNHNY, CDR2 SVGAGI (reference sequence). The CDR3 protein is CASSVDRGGTGELFF. The CDR3 DNA follows: TGTGCCAGCAGTGTCGACAGGGGCGGCACCGGGGAGCTGTTTTTT.

The CDR3: CASSQDRAEAFF. Written as DNA, the CDR3 is TGTGCCAGCAGTCAAGACAGGGCTGAAGCTTTCTTT. The chain carries TRBV27 and TRBJ1-1, with 7 bases matching TRBD1. Trimming removed 5 bases from V and 6 bases from J; junction bases left unmatched: 3. Looked up from germline, CDR1 is MNHEY and CDR2 is SMNVEV (reference sequence). The CDR3 covers 12 residues.

The chain employs TRBV15 and TRBJ1-2; tentative D call: TRBD1 (5 bases). This CDR3 comprises 15 residues. From germline, CDR1 is LNHNV and CDR2 YYDKDF (reference sequence). The V gene lost 0 bases and the J gene lost 2 bases, with 10 bases spanning the gap. DNA of the CDR3: TGTGCCACCAGCAGAGATAAGGGGTCAAACTATGGCTACACCTTC. It encodes CATSRDKGSNYGYTF.

This clone appeared once. In nucleotides, the CDR3 is TGTGCCAGCAGCCCTAATGCGGGGGTTGGGGAGACCCAGTACTTC. It specifies CASSPNAGVGETQYF. The chain has TRBV7-9 and TRBJ2-5; 7 bases map to TRBD2. Germline V gene lookup returns CDR1 SEHNR and CDR2 FQNEAQ (reference sequence). After removal of 5 bases from V and 5 bases from J, the junction contained 11 bases not matched to a gene. This CDR3 has 15 residues.

This chain links TRBV10-2 with TRBJ2-3; 11 nucleotides align to TRBD2. The CDR3 is 16 amino acids. Trimming cost V 3 bases and J 2 bases; bases outside gene matches: 4. The germline V gene encodes CDR1 WSHSY and CDR2 SAAADI. CDR3 in amino acids: CASSETSGGFTDTQYF. The CDR3, as DNA: TGCGCCAGCAGTGAAACTAGCGGGGGTTTCACAGATACGCAGTATTTT.